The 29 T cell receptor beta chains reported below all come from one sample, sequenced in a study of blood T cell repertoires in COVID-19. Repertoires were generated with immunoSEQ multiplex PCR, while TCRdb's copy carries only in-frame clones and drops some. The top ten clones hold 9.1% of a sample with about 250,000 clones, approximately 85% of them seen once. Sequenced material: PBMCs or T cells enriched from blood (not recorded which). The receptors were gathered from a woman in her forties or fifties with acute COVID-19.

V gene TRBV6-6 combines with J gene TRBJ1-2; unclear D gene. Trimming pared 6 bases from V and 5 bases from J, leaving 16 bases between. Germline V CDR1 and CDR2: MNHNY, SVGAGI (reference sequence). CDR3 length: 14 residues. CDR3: CASSSTPTGYGYTF. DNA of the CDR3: TGTGCCAGCAGCTCTACCCCGACTGGATATGGCTACACCTTC.

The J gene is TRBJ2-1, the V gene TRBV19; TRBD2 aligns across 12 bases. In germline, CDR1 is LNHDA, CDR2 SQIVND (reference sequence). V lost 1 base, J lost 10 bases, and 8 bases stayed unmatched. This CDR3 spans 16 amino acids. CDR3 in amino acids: CASSIGLAGGRGEQFF. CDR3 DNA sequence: TGTGCCAGTAGTATAGGCCTAGCGGGGGGGCGCGGGGAGCAGTTCTTC. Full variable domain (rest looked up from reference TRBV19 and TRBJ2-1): DGGITQSPKYLFRKEGQNVTLSCEQNLNHDAMYWYRQDPGQGLRLIYYSQIVNDFQKGDIAEGYSVSREKKESFPLTVTSAQKNPTAFYLCASSIGLAGGRGEQFFGPGTRLTVL.

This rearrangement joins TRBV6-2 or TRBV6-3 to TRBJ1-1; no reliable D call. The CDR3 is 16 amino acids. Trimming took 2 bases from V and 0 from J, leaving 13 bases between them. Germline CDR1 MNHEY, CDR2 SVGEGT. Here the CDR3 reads CASSYTKTRMNTEAFF. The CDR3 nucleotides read TGTGCCAGCAGTTACACAAAGACAAGAATGAACACTGAAGCTTTCTTT.

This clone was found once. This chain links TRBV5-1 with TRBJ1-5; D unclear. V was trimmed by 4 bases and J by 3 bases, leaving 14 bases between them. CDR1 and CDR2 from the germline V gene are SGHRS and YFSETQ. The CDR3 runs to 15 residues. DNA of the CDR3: TGCGCCAGCAGCCTTGGAGGGTCCCACAATCAGCCCCAGCATTTT. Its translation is CASSLGGSHNQPQHF.

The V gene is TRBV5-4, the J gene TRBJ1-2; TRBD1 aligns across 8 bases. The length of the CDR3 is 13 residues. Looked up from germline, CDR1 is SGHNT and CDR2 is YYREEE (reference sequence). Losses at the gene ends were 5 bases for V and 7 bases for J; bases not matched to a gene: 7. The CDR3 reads CASRVQGVFGYTF. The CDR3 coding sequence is TGTGCCAGCAGGGTACAGGGGGTTTTTGGCTACACCTTC.

CDR3 sequence reads: CASRKTSGASYNEQFF. CDR3 sequence (DNA): TGTGCCAGCAGAAAGACTAGCGGGGCCTCCTACAATGAGCAGTTCTTC. This sequence joins TRBV7-6 and TRBJ2-1; 11 bases are a match to TRBD2. The germline V gene encodes CDR1 SGHVS and CDR2 FNYEAQ. The V gene end was trimmed by 6 bases and the J gene end by 0 bases; junction bases not matched to a gene: 4. The CDR3 loop spans 16 amino acids.

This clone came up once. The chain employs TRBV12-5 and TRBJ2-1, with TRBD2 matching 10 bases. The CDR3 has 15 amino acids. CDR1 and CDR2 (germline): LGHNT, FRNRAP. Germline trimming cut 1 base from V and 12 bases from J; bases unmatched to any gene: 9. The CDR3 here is CASGLALAGGLGQFF. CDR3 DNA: TGTGCTAGTGGTTTGGCCTTAGCGGGGGGCCTGGGGCAGTTCTTC.

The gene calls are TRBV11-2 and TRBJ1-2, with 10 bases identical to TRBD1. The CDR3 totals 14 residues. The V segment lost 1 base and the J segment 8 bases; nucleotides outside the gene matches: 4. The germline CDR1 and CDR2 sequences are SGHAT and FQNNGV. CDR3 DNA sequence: TGTGCCAGCAGCTTAGGACAGGGGGCGGGCGGCTACACCTTC. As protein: CASSLGQGAGGYTF.

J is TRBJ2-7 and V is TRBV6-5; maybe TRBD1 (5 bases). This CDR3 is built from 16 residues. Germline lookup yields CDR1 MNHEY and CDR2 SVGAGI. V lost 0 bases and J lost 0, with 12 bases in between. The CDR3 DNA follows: TGTGCCAGCAGTTACTCGAATCGGCAGGGCTCCTACGAGCAGTACTTC. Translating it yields CASSYSNRQGSYEQYF.

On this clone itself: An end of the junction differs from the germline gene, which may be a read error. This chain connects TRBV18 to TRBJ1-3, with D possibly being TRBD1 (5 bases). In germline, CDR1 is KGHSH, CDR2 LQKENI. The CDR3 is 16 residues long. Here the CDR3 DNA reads TGTGCCAGCTCGCCACAGGACATCCTCTCTGGAAACACCATATATTTT. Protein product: CASSPQDILSGNTIYF.

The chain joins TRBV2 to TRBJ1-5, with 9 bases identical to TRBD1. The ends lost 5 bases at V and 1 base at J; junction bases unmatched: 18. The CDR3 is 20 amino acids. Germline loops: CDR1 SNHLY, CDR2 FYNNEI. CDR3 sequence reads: CASSPAYGTGTEGSNQPQHF. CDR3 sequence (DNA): TGTGCCAGCAGTCCAGCTTACGGGACAGGGACGGAGGGGAGCAATCAGCCCCAGCATTTT.

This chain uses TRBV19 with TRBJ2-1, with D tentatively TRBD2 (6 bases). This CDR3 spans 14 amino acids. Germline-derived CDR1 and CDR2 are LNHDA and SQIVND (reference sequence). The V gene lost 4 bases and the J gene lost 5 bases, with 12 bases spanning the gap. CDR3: CASSRAGPHNEQFF. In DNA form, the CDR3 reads TGTGCCAGTAGTAGGGCGGGGCCGCACAATGAGCAGTTCTTC.

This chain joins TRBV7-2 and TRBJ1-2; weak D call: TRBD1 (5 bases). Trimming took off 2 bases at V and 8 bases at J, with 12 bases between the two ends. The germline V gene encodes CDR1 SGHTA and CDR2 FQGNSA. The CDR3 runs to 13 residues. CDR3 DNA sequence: TGTGCCAGCAGCTTATTTACAGGTCAAGGCTACACCTTC. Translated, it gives CASSLFTGQGYTF.

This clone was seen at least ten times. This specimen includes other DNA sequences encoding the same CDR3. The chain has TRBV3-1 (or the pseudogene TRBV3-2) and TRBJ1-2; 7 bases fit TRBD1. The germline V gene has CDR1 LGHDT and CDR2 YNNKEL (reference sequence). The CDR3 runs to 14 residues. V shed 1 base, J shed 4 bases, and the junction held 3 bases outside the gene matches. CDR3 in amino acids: CASSQGQGPYGYTF. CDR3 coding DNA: TGTGCCAGCAGCCAAGGACAGGGACCCTATGGCTACACCTTC.

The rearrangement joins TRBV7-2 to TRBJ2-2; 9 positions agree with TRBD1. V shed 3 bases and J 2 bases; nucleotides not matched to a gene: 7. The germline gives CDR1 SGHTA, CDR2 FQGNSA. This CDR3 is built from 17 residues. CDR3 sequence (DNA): TGTGCCAGCAGCTTTTCTGGACAGGGGACAAACACCGGGGAGCTGTTTTTT. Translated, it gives CASSFSGQGTNTGELFF. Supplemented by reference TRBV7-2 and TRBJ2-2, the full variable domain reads GAGVSQSPSNKVTEKGKDVELRCDPISGHTALYWYRQSLGQGLEFLIYFQGNSAPDKSGLPSDRFSAERTGGSVSTLTIQRTQQEDSAVYLCASSFSGQGTNTGELFFGEGSRLTVL.

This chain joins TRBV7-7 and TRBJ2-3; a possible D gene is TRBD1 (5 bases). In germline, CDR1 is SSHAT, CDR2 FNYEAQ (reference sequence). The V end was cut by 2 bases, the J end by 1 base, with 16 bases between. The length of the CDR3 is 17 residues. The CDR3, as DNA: TGTGCCAGCAGCTTAAATGTCCAGGGAAGCGGCACAGATACGCAGTATTTT. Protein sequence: CASSLNVQGSGTDTQYF.

CDR3 DNA sequence: TGTGCCAGCAGACCCGGACAGATTTTTAATCAGCCCCAGCATTTT. Translated: CASRPGQIFNQPQHF. The rearrangement joins TRBV27 to TRBJ1-5; perhaps TRBD1 as D (6 bases). Germline assignment: CDR1 MNHEY and CDR2 SMNVEV (reference sequence). V was trimmed by 6 bases and J by 4 bases, leaving 16 bases between them. The CDR3 covers 15 residues.

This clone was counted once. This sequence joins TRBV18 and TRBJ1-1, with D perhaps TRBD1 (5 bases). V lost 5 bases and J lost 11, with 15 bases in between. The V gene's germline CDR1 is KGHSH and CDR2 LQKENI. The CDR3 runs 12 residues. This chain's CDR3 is CASSRQGVNAFF. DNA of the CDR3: TGTGCCAGCTCAAGGCAGGGTGTCAACGCTTTCTTT.

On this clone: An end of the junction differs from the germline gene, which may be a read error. The CDR3, as DNA: TGTGCCAGCAGCTTGGGAGGTGAGGATTCTAACTTT. Amino acids: CASSLGGEDSNF. The chain employs TRBV5-6 and TRBJ1-6; D gene ambiguous. The CDR3 loop spans 12 amino acids. CDR1 SGHDT and CDR2 YYEEEE come from the germline V gene.

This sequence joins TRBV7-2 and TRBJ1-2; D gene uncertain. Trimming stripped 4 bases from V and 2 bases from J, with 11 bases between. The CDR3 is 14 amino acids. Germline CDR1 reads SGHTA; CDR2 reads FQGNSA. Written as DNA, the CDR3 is TGTGCCAGCAGCTCGAGAAGTGCCAACTATGGCTACACCTTC. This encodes CASSSRSANYGYTF.

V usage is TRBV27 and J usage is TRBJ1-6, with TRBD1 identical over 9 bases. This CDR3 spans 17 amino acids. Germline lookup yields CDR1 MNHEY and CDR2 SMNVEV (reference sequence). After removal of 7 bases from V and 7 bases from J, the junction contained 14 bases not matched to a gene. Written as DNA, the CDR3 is TGTGCCAGCAAAGGAGGGGGACAGGGCTTCTTCAATTCACCCCTCCACTTT. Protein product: CASKGGGQGFFNSPLHF.

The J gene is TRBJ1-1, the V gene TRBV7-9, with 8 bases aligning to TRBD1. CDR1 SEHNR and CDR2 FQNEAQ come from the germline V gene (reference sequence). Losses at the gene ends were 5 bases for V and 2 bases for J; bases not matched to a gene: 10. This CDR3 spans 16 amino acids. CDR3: CASSPDRGRINTEAFF. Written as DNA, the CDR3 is TGTGCCAGCAGCCCAGACAGGGGCCGGATAAACACTGAAGCTTTCTTT.

For the CDR3, the DNA is TGCAGCGTTGAAGATCTCGGGTCGGCTGAAGCTTTCTTT. Translation gives CSVEDLGSAEAFF. The chain links TRBV29-1 to TRBJ1-1; D call uncertain. Germline V gene lookup returns CDR1 SQVTM and CDR2 ANQGSEA. V lost 0 bases and J 6 bases, leaving 11 bases between the germline ends. The CDR3 is 13 amino acids. The full variable domain, in which reference TRBV29-1 and TRBJ1-1 provide the parts outside the CDR3, is SAVISQKPSRDICQRGTSLTIQCQVDSQVTMMFWYRQQPGQSLTLIATANQGSEATYESGFVIDKFPISRPNLTFSTLTVSNMSPEDSSIYLCSVEDLGSAEAFFGQGTRLTVV.

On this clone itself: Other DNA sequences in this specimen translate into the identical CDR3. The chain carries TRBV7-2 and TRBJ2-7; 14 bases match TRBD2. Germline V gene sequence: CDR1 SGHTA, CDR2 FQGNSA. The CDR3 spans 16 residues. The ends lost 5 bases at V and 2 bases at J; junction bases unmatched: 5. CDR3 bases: TGTGCCAGCAGCCCGCGACTAGCGGGGGGGCCCTACGAGCAGTACTTC. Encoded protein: CASSPRLAGGPYEQYF. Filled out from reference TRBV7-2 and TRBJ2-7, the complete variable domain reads GAGVSQSPSNKVTEKGKDVELRCDPISGHTALYWYRQSLGQGLEFLIYFQGNSAPDKSGLPSDRFSAERTGGSVSTLTIQRTQQEDSAVYLCASSPRLAGGPYEQYFGPGTRLTVT.

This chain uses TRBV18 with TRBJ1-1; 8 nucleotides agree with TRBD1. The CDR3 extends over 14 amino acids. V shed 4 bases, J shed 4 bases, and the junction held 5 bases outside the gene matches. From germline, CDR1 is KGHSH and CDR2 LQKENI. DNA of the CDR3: TGTGCCAGCTCACTGGGACAGGTCCTCACTGAAGCTTTCTTT. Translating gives CASSLGQVLTEAFF.

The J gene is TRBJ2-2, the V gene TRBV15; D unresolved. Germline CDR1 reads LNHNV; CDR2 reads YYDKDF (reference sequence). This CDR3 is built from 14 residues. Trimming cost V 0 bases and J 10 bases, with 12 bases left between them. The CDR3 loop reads CATSRDQAQLELFF. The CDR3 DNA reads TGTGCCACCAGCAGAGATCAAGCCCAACTGGAGCTGTTTTTT.

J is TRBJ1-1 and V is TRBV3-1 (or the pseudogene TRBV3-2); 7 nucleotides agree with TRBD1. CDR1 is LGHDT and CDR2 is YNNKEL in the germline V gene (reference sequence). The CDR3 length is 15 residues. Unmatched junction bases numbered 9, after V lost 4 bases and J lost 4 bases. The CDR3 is CASSRQGGYGTEAFF. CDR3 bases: TGTGCCAGCAGCCGGCAGGGGGGCTATGGCACTGAAGCTTTCTTT.

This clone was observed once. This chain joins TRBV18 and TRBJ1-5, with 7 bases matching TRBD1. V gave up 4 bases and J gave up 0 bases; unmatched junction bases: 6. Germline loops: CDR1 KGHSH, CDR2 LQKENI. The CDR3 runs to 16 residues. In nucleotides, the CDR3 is TGTGCCAGCTCACAGGGGACAGATAATAGCAATCAGCCCCAGCATTTT. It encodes CASSQGTDNSNQPQHF.

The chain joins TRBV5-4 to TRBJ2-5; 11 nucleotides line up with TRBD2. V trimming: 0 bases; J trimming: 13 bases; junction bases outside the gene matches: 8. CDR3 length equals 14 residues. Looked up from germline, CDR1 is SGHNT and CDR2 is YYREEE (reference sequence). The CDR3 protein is CASSLEVAGGRRYF. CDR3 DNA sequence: TGTGCCAGCAGCTTGGAAGTAGCGGGGGGGCGCCGGTACTTC.